The 10 T cell receptor beta chains below were found in one sample sequenced in a study of response to subunit inactivated influenza vaccine. TCRdb reprocessed the RT-PCR reads via MiXCR and lists one record per CDR3 protein. The repertoire has 540,000 or so distinct CDR3 sequences, 13% of them found once; the top ten carry 10% to 15%. The input for sequencing was PBMCs from blood, taken roughly 47 days after vaccination. The receptor source for this set is a man between 50 and 59 years old who received an inactivated influenza vaccine.

This clonotype was detected many times. The chain carries TRBV7-9 and TRBJ2-2; maybe TRBD2 (6 bases). V lost 0 bases to trimming and J lost 6 bases, with 8 bases between them. This CDR3 has 14 residues. CDR1 and CDR2 (germline): SEHNR, FQNEAQ (reference sequence). As DNA, the CDR3 is TGTGCCAGCAGCTTAGCGGCGGGATCCGGGGAGCTGTTTTTT. It yields the protein CASSLAAGSGELFF.

The V call is TRBV6-2 or TRBV6-3, the J call TRBJ2-3; D could derive from TRBD1 or TRBD2 (6 bases each). This CDR3 is built from 17 residues. Trimming cost V 6 bases and J 5 bases, with 24 bases left between them. Germline V lookup: CDR1 MNHEY, CDR2 SVGEGT. The CDR3 region is CASSYGGGPGVVDTQYF. DNA for the CDR3: TGTGCCAGCAGCTACGGCGGAGGGCCAGGGGTGGTAGATACGCAGTATTTT.

CDR3 sequence reads: CSAPDNSGGSYEQYF. CDR3 nucleotide sequence: TGCAGTGCACCAGATAATAGCGGGGGGTCCTACGAGCAGTACTTC. This chain connects TRBV20-1 to TRBJ2-7; TRBD2 aligns across 10 bases. This CDR3 has 15 residues. J lost 1 base, V lost 6 bases, and 9 bases had no gene match. CDR1 DFQATT and CDR2 SNEGSKA come from the germline V gene (reference sequence).

There are many counts of this clonotype. V and J are TRBV7-2 and TRBJ2-7, with 10 bases identical to TRBD1. The CDR3 sequence is 14 residues long. V was clipped by 5 bases and J by 3 bases; unmatched bases: 4. Germline assignment: CDR1 SGHTA and CDR2 FQGNSA. The DNA of the CDR3 is TGTGCCAGCAGCCTCCGGGACAGGGGCTACGAGCAGTACTTC. Protein product: CASSLRDRGYEQYF.

The chain employs TRBV6-2 or TRBV6-3 and TRBJ2-1; perhaps TRBD1 as D (6 bases). V lost 2 bases to trimming and J lost 3 bases, with 11 bases between them. Germline loops: CDR1 MNHEY, CDR2 SVGEGT. This CDR3 spans 15 amino acids. This CDR3 reads CASSYSGQSYNEQFF. CDR3 nucleotides: TGTGCCAGCAGTTACAGCGGACAGAGCTACAATGAGCAGTTCTTC.

The J gene is TRBJ2-1, the V gene TRBV4-3; 10 bases line up with TRBD2. Trimming at V came to 2 bases and at J to 6 bases, leaving 7 bases not matched to a gene. The CDR3 length is 16 residues. From germline, CDR1 is LGHNA and CDR2 YSLEER. CDR3 DNA: TGCGCCAGCAGCCAACCCGGACTAGCGGACCGCAATGAGCAGTTCTTC. Translating it yields CASSQPGLADRNEQFF.

The chain is built from TRBV19 and TRBJ1-5; 7 positions match TRBD1. V shed 4 bases, J shed 6 bases, and the junction held 9 bases outside the gene matches. Looked up from germline, CDR1 is LNHDA and CDR2 is SQIVND (reference sequence). The length of the CDR3 is 15 residues. CDR3 residues: CASSSGQGVGQPQHF. CDR3 bases: TGTGCCAGTAGTAGCGGGCAGGGGGTGGGTCAGCCCCAGCATTTT.

A few counts support this clonotype. The chain has TRBV11-2 and TRBJ2-7; 7 bases align to TRBD2. V was pared by 1 base and J by 1 base, with 13 bases of the junction left unmatched. Germline CDR1 SGHAT, CDR2 FQNNGV. The CDR3 totals 18 residues. CDR3 region: CASSLGVSGYGKSYEQYF. The CDR3 DNA reads TGTGCCAGCAGCTTAGGGGTTAGCGGGTACGGTAAATCCTACGAGCAGTACTTC.

This clonotype has a handful of counts. This chain uses TRBV12-3 or TRBV12-4 with TRBJ2-5, with D hard to call. This CDR3 has 14 residues. Between the trimmed V and J ends, which lost 3 bases and 6 bases, there was a span of 14 bases. In nucleotides, the CDR3 is TGTGCCAGCAGTTTTTCGACAACCAAAAAGACCCAGTACTTC. This encodes CASSFSTTKKTQYF.

This clonotype was counted ten times or more. J is TRBJ2-7 and V is TRBV27, with D hard to call. CDR1 and CDR2 (germline): MNHEY, SMNVEV (reference sequence). The CDR3 consists of 13 residues. Trimming removed 7 bases at V and 0 bases at J, with 10 bases between. The CDR3 DNA sequence: TGTGCCAGCAAGCGCAGGTCCTCCTACGAGCAGTACTTC. The encoded protein is CASKRRSSYEQYF.